This T cell receptor beta chain was sequenced in a study of T cells in Graves' hyperthyroidism and ophthalmopathy. This clonotype has ten or more counts. The CDR3 is made up of 17 amino acids. Germline loops: CDR1 MDHEN, CDR2 SYDVKM. The germline V and J ends were trimmed by 2 bases and 7 bases, with 21 bases remaining between them. Authors of the study amplified TCR beta CDR3 regions from RNA transcripts. An initial round of RT-PCR targeting the TCR CDR3 relied on the HTBI primer set. TCRdb redid the calling of the multiplex PCR reads with MiXCR, one entry per CDR3 protein. The repertoire holds 600,000 to 750,000 distinct CDR3 sequences, around 15% seen once, with around a sixth in the top ten.

The gene calls are TRBV28 and TRBJ2-1, with a weak D call TRBD2 (5 bases). Sequencing input: blood. The sequence derives from a man between 45 and 60 years old with Graves' hyperthyroidism. CDR3 residues: CASSLLPARGFFNEQFF. CDR3 sequence (DNA): TGTGCCAGCAGTTTACTCCCCGCCCGCGGGTTTTTTAATGAGCAGTTCTTC.